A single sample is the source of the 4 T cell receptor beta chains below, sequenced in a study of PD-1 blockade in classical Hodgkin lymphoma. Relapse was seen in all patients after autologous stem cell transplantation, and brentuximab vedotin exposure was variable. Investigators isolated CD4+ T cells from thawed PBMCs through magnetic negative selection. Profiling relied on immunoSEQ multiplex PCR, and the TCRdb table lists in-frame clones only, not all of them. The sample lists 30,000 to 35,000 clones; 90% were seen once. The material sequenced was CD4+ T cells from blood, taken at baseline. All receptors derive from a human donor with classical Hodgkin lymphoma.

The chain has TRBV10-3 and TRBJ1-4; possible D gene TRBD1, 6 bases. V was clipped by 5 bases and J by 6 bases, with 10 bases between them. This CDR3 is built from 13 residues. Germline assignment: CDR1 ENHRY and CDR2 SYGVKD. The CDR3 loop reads CAISPGGDEKLFF. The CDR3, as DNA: TGTGCCATCAGTCCCGGGGGCGATGAAAAACTGTTTTTT.

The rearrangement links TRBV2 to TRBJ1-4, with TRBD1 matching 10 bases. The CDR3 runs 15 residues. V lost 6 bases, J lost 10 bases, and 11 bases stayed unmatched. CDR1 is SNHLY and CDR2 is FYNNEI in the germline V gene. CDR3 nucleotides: TGTGCCAGCAGGGCCGGGACAGGGGACCACTTAAAACTGTTTTTT. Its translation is CASRAGTGDHLKLFF.

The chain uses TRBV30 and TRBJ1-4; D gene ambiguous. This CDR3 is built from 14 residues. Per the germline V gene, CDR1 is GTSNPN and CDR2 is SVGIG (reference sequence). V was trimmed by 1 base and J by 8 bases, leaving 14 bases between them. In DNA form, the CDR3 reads TGTGCCTGGAGTGCCCCGGGCACAAGAGAAAAACTGTTTTTT. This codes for CAWSAPGTREKLFF.

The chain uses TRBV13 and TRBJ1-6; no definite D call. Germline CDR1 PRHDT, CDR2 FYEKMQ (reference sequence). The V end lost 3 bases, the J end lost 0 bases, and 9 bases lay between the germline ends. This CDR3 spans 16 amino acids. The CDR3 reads CASSFGSSSYNSPLHF. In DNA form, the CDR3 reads TGTGCCAGCAGCTTCGGGTCGAGCTCCTATAATTCACCCCTCCACTTT.